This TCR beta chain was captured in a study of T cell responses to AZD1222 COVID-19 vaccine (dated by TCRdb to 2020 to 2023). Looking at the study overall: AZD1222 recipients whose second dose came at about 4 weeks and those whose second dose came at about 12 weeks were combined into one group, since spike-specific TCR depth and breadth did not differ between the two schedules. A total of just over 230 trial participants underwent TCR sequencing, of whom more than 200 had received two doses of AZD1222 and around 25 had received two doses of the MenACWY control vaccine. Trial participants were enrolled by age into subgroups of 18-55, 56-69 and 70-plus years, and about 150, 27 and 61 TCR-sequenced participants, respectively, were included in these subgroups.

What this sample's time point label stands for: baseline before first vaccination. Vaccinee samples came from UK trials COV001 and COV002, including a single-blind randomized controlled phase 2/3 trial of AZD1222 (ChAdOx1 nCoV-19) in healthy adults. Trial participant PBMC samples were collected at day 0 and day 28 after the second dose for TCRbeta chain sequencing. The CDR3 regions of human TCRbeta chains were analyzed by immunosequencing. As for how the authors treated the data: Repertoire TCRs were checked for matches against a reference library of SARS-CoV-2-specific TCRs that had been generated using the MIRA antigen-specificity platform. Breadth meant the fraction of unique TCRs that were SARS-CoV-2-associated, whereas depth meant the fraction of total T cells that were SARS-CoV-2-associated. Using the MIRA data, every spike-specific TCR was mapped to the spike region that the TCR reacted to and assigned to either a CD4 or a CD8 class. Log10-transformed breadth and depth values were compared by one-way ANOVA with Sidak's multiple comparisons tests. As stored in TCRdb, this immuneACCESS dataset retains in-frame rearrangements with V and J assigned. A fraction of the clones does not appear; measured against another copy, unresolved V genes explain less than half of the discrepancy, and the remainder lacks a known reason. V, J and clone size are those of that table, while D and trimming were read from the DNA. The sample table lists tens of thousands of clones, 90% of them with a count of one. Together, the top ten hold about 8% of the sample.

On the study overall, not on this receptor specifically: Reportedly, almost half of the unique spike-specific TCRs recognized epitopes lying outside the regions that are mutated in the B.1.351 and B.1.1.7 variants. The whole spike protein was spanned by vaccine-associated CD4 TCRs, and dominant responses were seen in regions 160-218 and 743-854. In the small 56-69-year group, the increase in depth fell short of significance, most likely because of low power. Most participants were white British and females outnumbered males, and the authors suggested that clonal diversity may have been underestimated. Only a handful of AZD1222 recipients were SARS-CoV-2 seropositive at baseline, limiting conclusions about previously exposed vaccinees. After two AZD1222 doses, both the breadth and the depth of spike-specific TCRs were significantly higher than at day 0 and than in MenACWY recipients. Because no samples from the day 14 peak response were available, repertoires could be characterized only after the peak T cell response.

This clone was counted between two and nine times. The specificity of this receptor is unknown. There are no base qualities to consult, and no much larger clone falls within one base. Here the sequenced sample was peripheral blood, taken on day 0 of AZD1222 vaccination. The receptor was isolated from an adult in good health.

The sequenced DNA is TGTGCCAGCAGCCTGGGGACAGGGGACGAAAAACTGTTTTTT. The resulting protein is CASSLGTGDEKLFF. The chain is assembled from TRBV7-9 and TRBJ1-4; 10 bases in the middle match TRBD1. Trimming takes 5 bases off V and 8 bases off J; junction bases not matched to a gene: 5. Reading the germline V gene (reference sequence) gives CDR1 SEHNR and CDR2 FQNEAQ. Inclusive of the bounding cysteine and phenylalanine, the CDR3 is 14 residues long. Just the 42-base CDR3 DNA is kept, in frame starting at base 1.